This TCR beta chain was captured by sequencing in a study of blood T cell repertoires in COVID-19. Study overall: Acute and convalescent COVID-19 specimens originated in the United States, Italy and Spain. Sample material is recorded as cDNA or gDNA derived from T cells, B-cell-depleted T cells, or PBMCs.

This clone was picked up one time. CDR1 and CDR2 (germline): SGHNT, YENEEA. CDR3 length equals 17 residues. V lost 1 base and J lost 5, with 20 bases in between. How the authors handled the data: From reference gene primer amplification, estimates of nucleated cell counts were derived. Data came from immunoSEQ multiplex PCR; TCRdb stores just in-frame clones and leaves some out. The DNA gave D and trimming, while V, J and clone size come from that table. Of under 250,000 clones listed, more than 70% are singletons. The receptor was derived from a man aged 40-55 years with active or convalescent COVID-19. V gene TRBV11-3 combines with J gene TRBJ2-5; D may be TRBD2 (5 bases). What was sequenced was peripheral blood. CDR3 sequence: CASSLGGGRPGRETQYF. In DNA, the CDR3 is TGTGCCAGCAGCTTAGGTGGAGGAAGGCCCGGGCGGGAGACCCAGTACTTC.